One TCR beta chain is described in this entry. Its antigen is as yet unknown. The donors, all of them Caucasian adults, lived in Nashville, Tennessee. Authors' data handling: Filtering differed because ImmunoSEQ produced junction-only sequences that carried no quality scores. Method: immunoSEQ multiplex PCR; TCRdb's copy keeps in-frame clones and lacks some. The D gene and trimming were derived from the DNA, and the V and J assignments and clone size from that table. This repertoire shows roughly 2.6 million clones, approximately 90% found once; its top ten account for roughly 0.15%. This entry belongs to a study of shared clonotypes between healthy human individuals. Study conclusions and caveats: As a rule, naive subsets had a larger estimated richness than memory subsets. Shared clonotypes: about 5% naive CD4, under 4% naive CD8, 2% to 2.5% memory CD4, about 0.4% memory CD8.

CDR1 LGHNT and CDR2 FRNRAP come from the germline V gene. The CDR3 consists of 14 residues. Trimming took 6 bases from V and 2 from J, leaving 10 bases between them. The receptor's source is a man between 18 and 35 years old in good health. Source material: naive CD4+ T cells sorted from blood. Specified subset: CD45RA+ positively selected. This chain links TRBV12-5 with TRBJ2-2, with D possibly being TRBD1 (6 bases). CDR3 residues: CASGAGVNTGELFF. In DNA form, the CDR3 reads TGTGCTAGTGGCGCAGGGGTCAACACCGGGGAGCTGTTTTTT.